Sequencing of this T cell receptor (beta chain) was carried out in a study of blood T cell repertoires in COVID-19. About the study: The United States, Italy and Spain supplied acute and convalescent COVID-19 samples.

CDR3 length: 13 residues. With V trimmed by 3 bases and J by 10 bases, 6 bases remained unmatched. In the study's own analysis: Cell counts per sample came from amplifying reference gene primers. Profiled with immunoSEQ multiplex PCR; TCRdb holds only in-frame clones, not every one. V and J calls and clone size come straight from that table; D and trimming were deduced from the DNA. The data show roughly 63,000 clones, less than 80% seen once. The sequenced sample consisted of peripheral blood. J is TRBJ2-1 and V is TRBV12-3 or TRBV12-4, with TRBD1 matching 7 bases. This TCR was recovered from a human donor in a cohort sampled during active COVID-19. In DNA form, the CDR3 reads TGTGCCAGCAGTTTGGGACAGCACCTGGAGCAGTTCTTC. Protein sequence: CASSLGQHLEQFF.